Listed below are T cell receptor beta chains from one sample, sequenced in a study of CXCR3-negative and CXCR3-positive naive CD8 T cells. TCRdb reworked the 5' RACE reads into one entry per CDR3 protein, no DNA. The ten top clones account for 0.3% to 0.45%, within a sample of roughly 110,000 distinct CDR3 sequences. The source material was naive CXCR3+ CD8+ T cells from blood. The receptors stem from a human donor in good health. Some clones in this sample may be carry-over from other donors' samples. Both conserved end residues are part of each CDR3.

V gene	J gene	CDR3 protein
TRBV5-5	TRBJ2-4	CASSYGTAENIQYF
TRBV29-1	TRBJ2-4	CSVEDSGVSQNIQYF
TRBV4-3	TRBJ2-2	CASSQGTGGTGELFF
TRBV7-8	TRBJ2-1	CASSPQSSYNEQFF
TRBV28	TRBJ2-3	CASSPFVGTSTDTQYF
TRBV28	TRBJ2-5	CASSSHGAPQETQYF
TRBV7-6	TRBJ2-1	CASIDNTRAEQFF
TRBV7-9	TRBJ1-1	CASSSTGGNTEAFF
TRBV4-3	TRBJ2-1	CASSQDMVYEQFF
TRBV6-5	TRBJ1-1	CASSYSYTGNTEAFF
TRBV23-1	TRBJ2-3	CASSQPPPWLRTDTQYF
TRBV3-1	TRBJ1-5	CASSRTGGPFQPQHF
TRBV10-1	TRBJ1-1	CASQDRIDTEAFF
TRBV5-5	TRBJ2-2	CASSSSTGELFF
TRBV27	TRBJ1-5	CASGLGITSNQPQHF
TRBV20-1	TRBJ2-7	CSAAGTRFYEQYF
TRBV7-9	TRBJ2-1	CASTLDSSGAYNEQFF
TRBV6-2/TRBV6-3	TRBJ2-1	CASSYSTSRGGYNEQFF
TRBV11-3	TRBJ1-1	CASSLGADTEAFF
TRBV28	TRBJ1-2	CASSLWNRGEDGYTF
TRBV19	TRBJ2-1	CASSISPYNEQFF
TRBV29-1	TRBJ2-1	CSVGAGQALAGQNNEQFF
TRBV9	TRBJ1-4	CASSGGQEKLFF
TRBV4-1	TRBJ1-4	CASSQAGGREKLFF
TRBV20-1	TRBJ2-1	CSASGGTSSYNEQFF
TRBV29-1	TRBJ1-4	CSVVGQGNEKLFF
TRBV7-9	TRBJ2-1	CASTFEGSHMNEQFF
TRBV27	TRBJ2-2	CASSNSGRNTGELFF
TRBV28	TRBJ2-5	CASSLEGREGQETQYF
TRBV28	TRBJ2-7	CASSLTHEQYF
TRBV5-1	TRBJ1-1	CASSSTGTETPNTEAFF
TRBV7-6	TRBJ1-2	CASSSDDTGVSNYGYTF
TRBV13	TRBJ2-4	CASSLVERSAKNIQYF
TRBV4-2	TRBJ2-3	CASSQDLLAAAHDTQYF
TRBV29-1	TRBJ2-7	CSTIGTPSYEQYF
TRBV20-1	TRBJ2-5	CSARDRAGGPPNYQETQYF
TRBV29-1	TRBJ2-3	CSVEEVNTQYF
TRBV5-4	TRBJ2-1	CASSTPETSGNNEQFF
TRBV5-1	TRBJ2-7	CASRPPGQSIYEQYF
TRBV5-1	TRBJ2-2	CASSLVQGTTGELFF
TRBV28	TRBJ2-5	CASSLYTGGRETQYF
TRBV28	TRBJ2-5	CASSFDIQETQYF
TRBV6-1	TRBJ2-3	CASFVLSGGTDTQYF
TRBV10-1	TRBJ1-5	CASRGQGNQPQHF
TRBV6-5	TRBJ2-7	CASLEGYEQYF
TRBV15	TRBJ2-3	CATSRLPGTHGTDTQYF
TRBV29-1	TRBJ2-7	CSVPGLATSEQYF
TRBV20-1	TRBJ2-7	CSAELGQLGGYEQYF
TRBV5-1	TRBJ2-3	CASSLAPGESADTQYF
TRBV6-2/TRBV6-3	TRBJ2-7	CASSYEYKSSSYEQYF
TRBV7-9	TRBJ2-1	CASSRGLAGRSYNEQFF